This T cell receptor beta chain is from a study of OX40 agonist ivuxolimab in advanced cancers. Study background: Recorded diagnoses for dose-escalation patients were hepatocellular carcinoma, melanoma, renal cell or head and neck cancer. Of the patients, three showed partial responses, one with hepatocellular carcinoma and two with cutaneous melanoma.

On this clone: What it binds is unknown.

Study observations and caveats: In the expanded peripheral T cells, antigen specificity was never determined.

Drawing of blood for sampling happened at baseline, at cycle 4 day 1, and at cycle 7 day 1. The germline V gene encodes CDR1 SGHRS and CDR2 YFSETQ. V was pared by 4 bases and J by 3 bases, with 16 bases between. The CDR3 extends over 15 amino acids. Libraries were prepared by immunoSEQ multiplex PCR; TCRdb keeps only in-frame clonotypes and omits some of them. The table has approximately 70,000 clones, roughly nine tenths seen once; the top ten hold more than 4%. The receptor comes from an adult with an advanced solid tumor such as melanoma, head and neck, liver or kidney cancer. Material: CD4+ or CD8+ T cells sorted from blood, obtained in a trial of the OX40 agonist ivuxolimab. The V gene is TRBV5-1, the J gene TRBJ1-2; D is unresolved. CDR3 residues: CASSPEGGSYYGYTF. The DNA of the CDR3 is TGCGCCAGCAGCCCGGAGGGCGGATCTTACTATGGCTACACCTTC.